The 23 T cell receptor beta chains below were found in one sample sequenced in a study of CD4 and CD8 cells across lung adenocarcinoma regions. TCRdb used MiXCR to reprocess the PCR reads, holding one entry per CDR3 protein. The sample shows some 7,200 distinct CDR3 sequences, 50% to 60% of them seen only once. The sequencing input was CD4+ T cells from the center of a lung tumor. These TCRs come from a female donor with lung adenocarcinoma. The CD4 and CD8 labels of this study may be unreliable.

Relative to its sample, this clonotype is large. The V and J genes are TRBV6-1 and TRBJ2-5, with no clear D. The CDR3 consists of 11 residues. Germline CDR1 MNHNS, CDR2 SASEGT. Between the trimmed V and J ends, which lost 2 bases and 5 bases, there was a span of 3 bases. DNA of the CDR3: TGTGCCAGCAGTGAAAGTGAGACCCAGTACTTC. Translation gives CASSESETQYF.

This clonotype was observed many times. The chain employs TRBV28 and TRBJ2-1, with D possibly being TRBD1 (5 bases). V lost 10 bases to trimming and J lost 8 bases, with 21 bases between them. Germline-derived CDR1 and CDR2 are MDHEN and SYDVKM. The CDR3 runs to 14 residues. The CDR3 loop is CATRAMGRSYEQFF. CDR3 coding DNA: TGTGCCACCAGGGCCATGGGTCGGAGCTATGAGCAGTTCTTC. The full variable domain, its missing parts supplied by reference TRBV28 and TRBJ2-1, is DVKVTQSSRYLVKRTGEKVFLECVQDMDHENMFWYRQDPGLGLRLIYFSYDVKMKEKGDIPEGYSVSREKKERFSLILESASTNQTSMYLCATRAMGRSYEQFFGPGTRLTVL.

In its sample, this clonotype is medium-sized. The V call is TRBV3-1, the J call TRBJ2-5; D call uncertain. CDR1 LGHDT and CDR2 YNNKEL come from the germline V gene (reference sequence). The CDR3 totals 16 residues. Trimming removed 1 base from V and 3 bases from J, with 15 bases in between. The CDR3 sequence is CASSQGGGFGEETQYF. DNA of the CDR3: TGTGCCAGCAGCCAAGGCGGTGGGTTTGGGGAAGAGACCCAGTACTTC.

This clonotype was observed a handful of times. The chain carries TRBV7-3 and TRBJ2-3, with unresolved D. The germline V gene has CDR1 SGHTA and CDR2 FQGTGA. The V and J ends lost 5 bases and 2 bases respectively, with 11 bases between them. The CDR3 totals 14 residues. This CDR3 reads CASSLMGDTDTQYF. In nucleotides, the CDR3 is TGTGCCAGCAGCCTGATGGGCGACACAGATACGCAGTATTTT.

The V gene is TRBV7-6, the J gene TRBJ2-5; tentative D call: TRBD1 (6 bases). Germline V gene lookup returns CDR1 SGHVS and CDR2 FNYEAQ. This CDR3 has 12 amino acids. Deletions cut 3 bases from V and 7 bases from J, with 9 bases between. In DNA form, the CDR3 reads TGTGCCAGCAGCTTCCAACAGGGGACCCAGTACTTC. This sequence encodes CASSFQQGTQYF.

This rearrangement joins TRBV10-3 to TRBJ2-4; D might be TRBD1 or TRBD2, each matching 6 bases. TRBJ2-3 matches the DNA end more closely, so the J call is doubtful. The V gene's germline CDR1 is ENHRY and CDR2 SYGVKD. The CDR3 spans 14 residues. CDR3 bases: TGTGCCATCCCGGGGCCGGGGGACAAAAACATGCAGTATTTT. Its translation: CAIPGPGDKNMQYF.

As regards this clonotype: The junction differs from germline at one of its ends, possibly a read error. The CDR3 coding sequence is TGTGCCAGCAGCCCAAGACAGGGTGGGGACACAGAGACGCAGTACTTT. This gives the protein CASSPRQGGDTETQYF. V usage is TRBV7-2 and J usage is TRBJ2-3; 7 nucleotides match TRBD1. Germline CDR1 SGHTA, CDR2 FQGNSA. The CDR3 covers 16 residues.

The chain recombines TRBV6-1 with TRBJ2-1, with TRBD2 matching 9 bases. The J call is uncertain, as TRBJ2-5 better fits the DNA end. CDR3 size: 14 residues. CDR1 and CDR2 (germline): MNHNS, SASEGT. The CDR3 sequence is CAARGGGDPETQYF. The CDR3 bases are TGTGCGGCGCGCGGGGGGGGGGACCCAGAGACCCAGTACTTC.

A word on this clonotype: Relative to the germline gene, one junction end is altered; a read error may explain this. This chain links TRBV4-1 with TRBJ2-3; 7 bases align to TRBD1. The CDR3 contains 15 residues. Germline V gene lookup returns CDR1 MGHRA and CDR2 YSYEKL. The CDR3 nucleotides read TGCGCCAGGGGTGAAGGGGGCCGTGGCACAGATACCCAGTATTTC. Amino acid sequence: CARGEGGRGTDTQYF.

As regards this clonotype: Sequence at one end of the junction differs from germline and may be a read error. CDR3 bases: TGCGCGGGGCTTGGGGGACTTGACGGAGGGACGAAGTACTTC. Translation gives CAGLGGLDGGTKYF. This rearrangement joins TRBV10-1 to TRBJ2-3; tentative D call: TRBD2 (6 bases). This CDR3 is built from 14 residues. Germline V CDR1 and CDR2: WNHNN, SYGVQD (reference sequence).

Turning to this clonotype: One end of the junction is discordant with germline, which a read error may explain. The chain recombines TRBV6-2 or TRBV6-3 with TRBJ2-4; D remains unclear. CDR1 is MNHEY, CDR2 SVGEGT, per germline. The CDR3 sequence is 13 residues long. The CDR3 region is CGSRYCDKNTQYF. The CDR3 region has the DNA TGTGGCAGCAGGTACTGCGACAAAAACACTCAGTACTTC.

The chain uses TRBV25-1 and TRBJ2-1; D is undetermined. The V gene lost 4 bases and the J gene lost 8 bases, with 9 bases spanning the gap. CDR1 and CDR2 from the germline V gene are MGHDK and SYGVNS. The CDR3 runs to 12 residues. The DNA for the CDR3 is TGTGCCAGCAGTGCCAGTGGCGATGAGCAGTTCTTC. Its protein is CASSASGDEQFF.

This clonotype was seen ten or more times. This may come from a read error, since a much larger clone is one base off. The V call is TRBV6-1, the J call TRBJ2-1; tentatively, D is TRBD1 or TRBD2 (5 bases each). Germline CDR1 is MNHNS and CDR2 is SASEGT. V was shortened by 2 bases and J by 13 bases, with 9 bases between the two germline ends. This CDR3 has 11 amino acids. CDR3: CASSESGTQFF. The CDR3 DNA follows: TGTGCCAGCAGTGAATCCGGGACCCAGTTCTTC.

The chain employs TRBV7-2 and TRBJ2-3, with TRBD2 matching 7 bases. The CDR3 totals 14 residues. V shed 5 bases and J 0 bases; nucleotides not matched to a gene: 2. CDR1 and CDR2 (germline): SGHTA, FQGNSA. The CDR3, as DNA: TGTGCCAGCAGCAGACTAGCTAGCACAGATACGCAGTATTTT. As protein: CASSRLASTDTQYF.

This rearrangement joins TRBV6-1 to TRBJ2-3; D is perhaps TRBD2 (6 bases). This CDR3 has 15 residues. The germline V gene has CDR1 MNHNS and CDR2 SASEGT. V lost 7 bases and J 1 base, leaving 15 bases between the germline ends. In DNA, the CDR3 is TGTGCCAGCACCCACTCGGGAGTGGGCACAGATACGCAGTATTTT. Its translation: CASTHSGVGTDTQYF.

Remarks on this clonotype: The junction departs from the called germline gene at one end, perhaps through a read error. The chain uses TRBV6-1 and TRBJ2-3; 9 nucleotides agree with TRBD2. Germline V gene lookup returns CDR1 MNHNS and CDR2 SASEGT. This CDR3 has 14 residues. CDR3 DNA sequence: TGTGCCGGCCGAGTAGCGGGGGACCCAGATACGCAGTATTTC. Translated, it gives CAGRVAGDPDTQYF.

The chain couples TRBV6-2 or TRBV6-3 to TRBJ2-3; maybe TRBD2 (6 bases). The germline V and J ends were trimmed by 6 bases and 11 bases, with 21 bases remaining between them. CDR3 size: 14 residues. The germline V gene has CDR1 MNHEY and CDR2 SVGEGT. The CDR3 DNA reads as TGTGCCAGCAGGGGGACTGGCGACAAAAATATGCAGTATTTT. Protein product: CASRGTGDKNMQYF.

V gene TRBV27 combines with J gene TRBJ2-3, with 11 bases that match TRBD2. Judging by the DNA end, TRBJ2-7 fits better; the J call may be wrong. CDR3 length: 17 amino acids. The germline gives CDR1 MNHEY, CDR2 SMNVEV (reference sequence). The DNA for the CDR3 is TGTGCCAGCAGTCCGAGACTAGCGGGACGGGACAAAGATACGCAGTACTTC. It codes for CASSPRLAGRDKDTQYF.

In the case of this clonotype: Compared with germline, one end of the junction differs, possibly owing to a read error. The CDR3 here is CASGRGKNIQYF. CDR3 nucleotide sequence: TGTGCCAGCGGGAGAGGCAAGAACATTCAGTACTTT. This chain links TRBV27 with TRBJ2-4, with D possibly TRBD2 on 5 matching bases. Germline assignment: CDR1 MNHEY and CDR2 SMNVEV (reference sequence). The CDR3 loop spans 12 amino acids.

The V call is TRBV6-5, the J call TRBJ1-1, with D hard to call. Germline assignment: CDR1 MNHEY and CDR2 SVGAGI. The CDR3 is made up of 13 amino acids. Trimming stripped 3 bases from V and 1 base from J, with 6 bases between. The CDR3 loop reads CASSYTANTEAFF. CDR3 DNA: TGTGCCAGCAGTTATACGGCGAACACTGAAGCTTTCTTT.

Relative to its sample, this clonotype is medium-sized. The chain has TRBV6-1 and TRBJ2-2, with D perhaps matching TRBD2 (5 bases). CDR1 is MNHNS and CDR2 is SASEGT in the germline V gene. V dropped 0 bases and J dropped 6 bases, with 8 bases sitting between them. The CDR3 has 14 residues. CDR3 protein: CASSEAWRSGELFF. In nucleotides, the CDR3 is TGTGCCAGCAGTGAAGCGTGGAGGTCCGGGGAGCTGTTTTTT.

The rearrangement uses TRBV7-6 and TRBJ1-6; D not resolved. The CDR3 consists of 12 residues. Germline V lookup: CDR1 SGHVS, CDR2 FNYEAQ. The germline V and J ends were trimmed by 0 bases and 9 bases, with 3 bases remaining between them. The CDR3 spells CASSLAGSPLHF. CDR3 nucleotide sequence: TGTGCCAGCAGCTTAGCTGGTTCACCCCTCCACTTT.

J is TRBJ2-5 and V is TRBV27; D is perhaps TRBD1 or TRBD2 (6 bases each). The CDR3 covers 15 residues. Germline V gene sequence: CDR1 MNHEY, CDR2 SMNVEV (reference sequence). Trimming removed 9 bases from V and 11 bases from J, with 28 bases in between. CDR3 sequence (DNA): TGTGCCAGGGCCAACGGGGGCGGGGACCGAGACACTCAGTACTTC. It encodes CARANGGGDRDTQYF.